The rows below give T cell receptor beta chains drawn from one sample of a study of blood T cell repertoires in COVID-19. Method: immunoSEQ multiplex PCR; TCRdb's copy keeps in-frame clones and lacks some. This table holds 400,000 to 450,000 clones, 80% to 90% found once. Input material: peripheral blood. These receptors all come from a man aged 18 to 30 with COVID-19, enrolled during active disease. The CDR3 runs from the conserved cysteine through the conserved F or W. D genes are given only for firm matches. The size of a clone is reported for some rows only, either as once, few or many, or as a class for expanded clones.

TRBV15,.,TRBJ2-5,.,TGTGCCACCAGCAGAGCAAAGGGGGATTGGGAGACCCAGTACTTC,CATSRAKGDWETQYF
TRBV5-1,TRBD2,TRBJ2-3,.,TGCGCCAGCAGCTTGGTTAGCGGGGGGATTAACACAGATACGCAGTATTTT,CASSLVSGGINTDTQYF
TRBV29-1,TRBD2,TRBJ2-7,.,TGCAGCGTTGGCGGGGGTCCCACCTACGAGCAGTACTTC,CSVGGGPTYEQYF
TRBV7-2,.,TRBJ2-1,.,TGTGCCAGCAGCTTAGGATTGGGGGGGCTCAATGAGCAGTTCTTC,CASSLGLGGLNEQFF
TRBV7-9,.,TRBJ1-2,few,TGTGCCAGCAGCCTTAAAGAGGCGTATGGCTACACCTTC,CASSLKEAYGYTF
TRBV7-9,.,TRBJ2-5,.,TGTGCCAGCAGCTCGGGGGGCGCGTGGGAGACCCAGTACTTC,CASSSGGAWETQYF
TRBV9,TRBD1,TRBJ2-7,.,TGTGCCAGCAGCCCAGTGGGGGGACAGGGGCGCCACGAGCAGTACTTC,CASSPVGGQGRHEQYF
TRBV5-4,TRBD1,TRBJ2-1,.,TGTGCCAGCAGCTTTGGTTCCCCGACAGGGACCTACAATGAGCAGTTCTTC,CASSFGSPTGTYNEQFF
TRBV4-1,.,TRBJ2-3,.,TGCGCCAGCAGCCAAACTACAGGGGATACGCAGTATTTT,CASSQTTGDTQYF
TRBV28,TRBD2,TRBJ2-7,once,TGTGCCAGCAGCCTCACTAGCGGGAGGTACGAGCAGTACTTC,CASSLTSGRYEQYF
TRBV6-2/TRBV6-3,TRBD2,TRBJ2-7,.,TGTGCCAGCAGCTTCGCCATAGCGGGTGGGTACGAGCAGTACTTC,CASSFAIAGGYEQYF
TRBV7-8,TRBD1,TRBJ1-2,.,TGTGCCAGCAGGGCCCCGGGACAGGGATATGGCTACACCTTC,CASRAPGQGYGYTF
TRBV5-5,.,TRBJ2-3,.,TGTGCCAGCAGCTTAGGACTTACCACAGATACGCAGTATTTT,CASSLGLTTDTQYF
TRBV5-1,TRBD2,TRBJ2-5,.,TGCGCCAGCAGCTTTGGACTAGCGGAAGAGACCCAGTACTTC,CASSFGLAEETQYF
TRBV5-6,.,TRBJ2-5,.,TGTGCCAGCAGCTTGGACAGGGTGGAGACCCAGTACTTC,CASSLDRVETQYF
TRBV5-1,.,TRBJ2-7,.,TGCGCCAGCAGCTTGGCCCCACCGACAGACGAGCAGTACTTC,CASSLAPPTDEQYF
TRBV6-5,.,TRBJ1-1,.,TGTGCCAGCAGTTCCGGGGGAGGAGGGAACACTGAAGCTTTCTTT,CASSSGGGGNTEAFF
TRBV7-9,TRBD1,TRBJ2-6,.,TGTGCCAGCAGCTCCAATCCGGGACAGGGCCTCTCTGGGGCCAACGTCCTGACTTTC,CASSSNPGQGLSGANVLTF
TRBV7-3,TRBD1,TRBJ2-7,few,TGTGCCAGCAGCTTAACCCCCGGGACAGGGGCAAAGCAGTACTTC,CASSLTPGTGAKQYF
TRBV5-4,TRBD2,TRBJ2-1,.,TGTGCCAGCAGCTTCGGGACTAGCGGGAGGGCCGGAGAGCAGTTCTTC,CASSFGTSGRAGEQFF
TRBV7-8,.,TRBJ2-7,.,TGTGCCAGCAGCACGTCCCGGGACATCTACGAGCAGTACTTC,CASSTSRDIYEQYF
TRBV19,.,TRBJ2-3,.,TGTGCCAGTTCGGGGGTAGCGGCGGATACGCAGTATTTT,CASSGVAADTQYF
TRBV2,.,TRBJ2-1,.,TGTGCCAGCAGTGGGTACGGGTCCTACAATGAGCAGTTCTTC,CASSGYGSYNEQFF
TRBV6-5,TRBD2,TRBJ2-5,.,TGTGCCAGCAGCCTGGGACTAGAAGAGACCCAGTACTTC,CASSLGLEETQYF
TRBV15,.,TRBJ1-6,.,TGTGCCACCAGCAGAGATCATGGCAGGGATGGCGATAATTCACCCCTCCACTTT,CATSRDHGRDGDNSPLHF
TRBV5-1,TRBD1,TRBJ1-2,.,TGCGCCAGCAGCTTGGAGGGGACAGGGAATTTGGCGTACTATGGCTACACCTTC,CASSLEGTGNLAYYGYTF
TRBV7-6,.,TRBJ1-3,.,TGTGCCAGCAGCTTAGAGGGACTTTCAAACACCATATATTTT,CASSLEGLSNTIYF
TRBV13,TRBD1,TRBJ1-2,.,TGTGCCAGCAGCTTAGGGACAGGGGACTATGGCTACACCTTC,CASSLGTGDYGYTF
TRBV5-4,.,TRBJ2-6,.,TGTGCCAGCAGCTTGGCCTCCGCGCGCTCTGGGGCCAACGTCCTGACTTTC,CASSLASARSGANVLTF
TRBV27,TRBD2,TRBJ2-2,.,TGTGCCAGCAGTGGACTAGCGGGGGGCGGGGAGCTGTTTTTT,CASSGLAGGGELFF
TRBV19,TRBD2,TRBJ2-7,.,TGTGCCAGTAGTCCCCTAGCGGGAGGACGAGTCTCCTACGAGCAGTACTTC,CASSPLAGGRVSYEQYF
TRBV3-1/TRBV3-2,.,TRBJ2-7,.,TGTGCCAGCAGCCAAACTAGCTACGAGCAGTACTTC,CASSQTSYEQYF
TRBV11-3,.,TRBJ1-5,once,TGTGCCAGCAGCTTAGAGAGGTTCCCTTTTGCGGGGATTAGGAATCAGCCCCAGCATTTT,CASSLERFPFAGIRNQPQHF
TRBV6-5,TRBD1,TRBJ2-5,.,TGTGCCACCGCAAGGACAGGAAATTACCAAGAGACCCAGTACTTC,CATARTGNYQETQYF
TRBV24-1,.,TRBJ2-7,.,TGTGCCACCAGTGACAGAGACAGTAACTACGAGCAGTACTTC,CATSDRDSNYEQYF
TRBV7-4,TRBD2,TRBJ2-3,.,TGTGCCAGCAGCTTAGAATTAGCGGGGCGCACAGATACGCAGTATTTT,CASSLELAGRTDTQYF
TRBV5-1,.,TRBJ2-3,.,TGCGCCAGCAGCTTACAGGATCGCACAGATACGCAGTATTTT,CASSLQDRTDTQYF
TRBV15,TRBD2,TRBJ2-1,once,TGTGCCACCAGCAGAGACCCCACAGGACTAGCGGGACTTTACAATGAGCAGTTCTTC,CATSRDPTGLAGLYNEQFF
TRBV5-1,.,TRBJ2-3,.,TGCGCCAGCAGCTTGGGACAGATAAGCACAGATACGCAGTATTTT,CASSLGQISTDTQYF
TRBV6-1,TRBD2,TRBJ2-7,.,TGTGCCAGCAGTGAAGCCCTTAGCGGGGCCTACGAGCAGTACTTC,CASSEALSGAYEQYF
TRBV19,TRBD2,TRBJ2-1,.,TGTGCCAGTAGTATAACCGGGACTAGCGGCCACAATGAGCAGTTCTTC,CASSITGTSGHNEQFF
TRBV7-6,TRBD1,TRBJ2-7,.,TGTGCCAGCAGCCTTCAGATAGGGATCGGGACAGGGTTTTACGAGCAGTACTTC,CASSLQIGIGTGFYEQYF
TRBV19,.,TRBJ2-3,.,TGTGCCAGTAGTATAGGGGGCGGGGCGTTTTCTAGCACAGATACGCAGTATTTT,CASSIGGGAFSSTDTQYF
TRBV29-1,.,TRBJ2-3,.,TGCAGCGCCACCCCACACACAGATACGCAGTATTTT,CSATPHTDTQYF
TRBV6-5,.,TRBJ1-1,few,TGTGCCAGCAGTTACCGGGGGGTAGTGAACACTGAAGCTTTCTTT,CASSYRGVVNTEAFF